The clone carrying this TCR beta chain was picked up a small number of times. Its cognate antigen is unknown. This sample is drawn from a study of blood T cells in healthy people across ages. Study observations and caveats: TCR beta diversity, measured per million T cells, fell in a roughly linear way with age.

The CDR3 loop spans 14 amino acids. The V and J ends lost 6 bases and 0 bases respectively, with 11 bases between them. The V gene's germline CDR1 is MNHEY and CDR2 SVGEGT. Together with a sample-barcoded 5' primer, a J-beta primer mix was included in a second PCR lasting about 7 to 12 cycles. Each cDNA molecule was tagged by a template-switch adaptor that had 12 random nucleotides. TCRdb passed the 5' RACE reads through MiXCR, listing each CDR3 protein once. The table lists about 970,000 distinct CDR3 sequences, 45% to 60% of them singletons. V is TRBV6-2 or TRBV6-3 and J is TRBJ2-5, with D unresolved. Input material: blood. The source is a woman aged 60-75 years in good health. The CDR3 nucleotides are TGTGCCAGCAGCACCCCGGAGTACCAAGAGACCCAGTACTTC. As protein: CASSTPEYQETQYF.